The source of this T cell receptor (beta chain) is a study of T cell changes during pregnancy in multiple sclerosis. The method was immunoSEQ multiplex PCR; TCRdb's version includes in-frame clones alone and lacks a portion of them. The sample consists of over 45,000 clones, over 75% of them appearing once. The CDR3 length is 15 residues. V lost 7 bases to trimming and J lost 8 bases; unmatched junction nucleotides: 9. CDR1 and CDR2 from the germline V gene are SNHLY and FYNNEI. The TCR sequence derives from a female donor in good health, enrolled as a control in a pregnancy study. The sequences come from peripheral blood, collected in the first trimester of pregnancy. V gene TRBV2 combines with J gene TRBJ1-6; 9 bases agree with TRBD1. This CDR3 is CASIWGQGSHSPLHF. DNA for the CDR3: TGTGCCAGCATTTGGGGACAGGGTTCTCATTCACCCCTCCACTTT.